Presented here are 21 T cell receptor beta chains from one specimen sequenced in a study of T-cell memory formation after mild COVID-19. TCRdb re-derived calls from the 5' RACE reads in MiXCR, one entry per CDR3 protein. The sample shows more than 150,000 distinct CDR3 sequences, about a fifth of them seen only once. The sample consisted of PBMCs or a T cell subset sorted from them (not recorded which). Receptors originate from a young man who had mild COVID-19 (a few samples of this study predate the infection). Cell type and time point are not known.

The CDR3 reads CSAIRGPNTEAFF. The CDR3 DNA follows: TGCAGTGCCATAAGGGGTCCAAACACTGAAGCTTTCTTT. The chain joins TRBV20-1 to TRBJ1-1; tentatively, D is TRBD1 (5 bases). The CDR3 covers 13 residues. Germline V lookup: CDR1 DFQATT, CDR2 SNEGSKA (reference sequence). V lost 6 bases and J 2 bases, leaving 13 bases between the germline ends.

The rearrangement links TRBV27 to TRBJ1-6, with D unclear. V gave up 4 bases and J gave up 9 bases, with 13 bases separating them. Germline CDR1 and CDR2: MNHEY and SMNVEV (reference sequence). This CDR3 contains 14 residues. CDR3 amino acids: CASSSDPFGSPLHF. The CDR3 DNA reads as TGTGCCAGCAGTTCCGACCCTTTCGGTTCACCCCTCCACTTT.

This clonotype was seen more than once but under ten times. The rearrangement uses TRBV2 and TRBJ2-5; D not certain. The V end was cut by 6 bases, the J end by 5 bases, with 16 bases between. There are 14 residues in the CDR3. Germline CDR1 SNHLY, CDR2 FYNNEI. Here the CDR3 reads CASSQLAQTETQYF. DNA of the CDR3: TGTGCCAGCAGCCAATTGGCTCAGACGGAGACCCAGTACTTC.

The sample holds many counts of this clonotype. The chain recombines TRBV30 with TRBJ1-1; D ambiguous. The CDR3 has 14 residues. Germline V gene data show CDR1 as GTSNPN and CDR2 as SVGIG (reference sequence). Trimming stripped 4 bases from V and 0 bases from J, with 12 bases between. CDR3 bases: TGTGCCTGGATCCAGTCTGCTATGAACACTGAAGCTTTCTTT. It is translated as CAWIQSAMNTEAFF.

V is TRBV10-3 and J is TRBJ1-1; no clear D. The CDR3 spans 12 residues. The germline CDR1 and CDR2 sequences are ENHRY and SYGVKD. Trimming cost V 6 bases and J 0 bases, with 5 bases left between them. CDR3 amino acids: CAIRAVNTEAFF. The CDR3 DNA sequence: TGTGCCATCAGGGCAGTGAACACTGAAGCTTTCTTT.

In its sample, this clonotype was seen a few times. V and J are TRBV7-9 and TRBJ2-1; 8 nucleotides agree with TRBD1. J was trimmed by 7 bases and V by 6 bases; bases with no gene match: 8. Germline values: CDR1 SEHNR, CDR2 FQNEAQ (reference sequence). The length of the CDR3 is 14 residues. CDR3 sequence reads: CASSRTGRWNEQFF. In nucleotides, the CDR3 is TGTGCCAGCAGTCGGACAGGGAGGTGGAATGAGCAGTTCTTC.

This clonotype was seen at least ten times. CDR3 sequence reads: CASSPVAGVVNEQFF. CDR3 coding DNA: TGTGCCAGCAGCCCCGTAGCCGGAGTGGTCAATGAGCAGTTCTTC. V and J are TRBV7-2 and TRBJ2-1; D call uncertain. Germline V gives CDR1 SGHTA, CDR2 FQGNSA. The V and J ends lost 5 bases and 6 bases respectively, with 17 bases between them. This CDR3 is 15 amino acids long.

This clonotype was picked up a small number of times. The gene calls are TRBV6-2 or TRBV6-3 and TRBJ1-6; no clear D. The CDR3 is 11 residues long. Trimming pared 8 bases from V and 8 bases from J, leaving 7 bases between. From germline, CDR1 is MNHEY and CDR2 SVGEGT. DNA for the CDR3: TGTGCCAGCGGCGGGGATTCACCCCTCCACTTT. It codes for CASGGDSPLHF.

This sequence joins TRBV7-9 and TRBJ1-2; D possibly corresponds to TRBD1 (5 bases). V lost 5 bases and J lost 1, with 14 bases in between. The CDR3 runs to 15 residues. CDR1 is SEHNR and CDR2 is FQNEAQ in the germline V gene (reference sequence). CDR3 residues: CASSQTMGVNYGYTF. CDR3 coding DNA: TGTGCCAGCAGCCAAACGATGGGGGTTAACTATGGCTACACCTTC.

The chain has TRBV6-5 and TRBJ1-5; perhaps TRBD1 as D (6 bases). The CDR3 has 14 amino acids. CDR1 and CDR2 from the germline V gene are MNHEY and SVGAGI. Trimming cost V 6 bases and J 9 bases, with 18 bases left between them. The CDR3 DNA is TGTGCCAGCAGACGCACAGGGACGGATGGGCCCCAGCATTTT. It translates to CASRRTGTDGPQHF.

This clonotype qualifies as medium-sized. A read error may produce the germline difference seen at one junction end. This chain connects TRBV5-1 to TRBJ2-3, with D unclear. Germline CDR1 is SGHRS and CDR2 is YFSETQ. The CDR3 is 11 residues long. The DNA for the CDR3 is TGTGCCAGCAGCTTTACAGATACGCAGTATTTT. Encoded protein: CASSFTDTQYF.

The chain recombines TRBV15 with TRBJ2-7; tentative D call: TRBD2 (6 bases). In germline, CDR1 is LNHNV, CDR2 YYDKDF (reference sequence). The CDR3 sequence is 15 residues long. Trimming shortened V by 0 bases and J by 1 base, and 10 bases separated the two germline ends. CDR3 bases: TGTGCCACCAGCAGAGATGGGGGGTTATCCTACGAGCAGTACTTC. Amino acid sequence: CATSRDGGLSYEQYF.

The chain couples TRBV5-1 to TRBJ1-2; 12 nucleotides match TRBD1. CDR1 SGHRS and CDR2 YFSETQ come from the germline V gene. The ends lost 4 bases at V and 3 bases at J; junction bases unmatched: 7. This CDR3 contains 16 residues. Written as DNA, the CDR3 is TGCGCCAGCAGCCGCGGGGACAGGGGGCTTGACTATGGCTACACCTTC. This codes for CASSRGDRGLDYGYTF.

This clonotype was picked up a small number of times. For the CDR3, the DNA is TGTGCCAGCAGTTTGACTTCTTCGGGGGAGCAGTACGTC. This gives the protein CASSLTSSGEQYV. V is TRBV27 and J is TRBJ2-7; possible D gene TRBD2, 5 bases. CDR1 is MNHEY and CDR2 is SMNVEV in the germline V gene (reference sequence). V lost 3 bases, J lost 7 bases, and 13 bases lay in between. The CDR3 contains 13 residues.

Ten or more counts support this clonotype. The J gene is TRBJ2-7, the V gene TRBV6-2 or TRBV6-3; the D gene is possibly TRBD2 (5 bases). CDR1 and CDR2 from the germline V gene are MNHEY and SVGEGT. The V end lost 9 bases, the J end lost 4 bases, and 19 bases lay between the germline ends. The CDR3 loop spans 14 amino acids. CDR3 sequence reads: CASGGSGPNYEQYV. In DNA form, the CDR3 reads TGTGCCAGTGGAGGATCCGGGCCAAATTACGAGCAGTACGTC.

This clonotype showed up just a few times. This chain joins TRBV18 and TRBJ2-5; D ambiguous. Looked up from germline, CDR1 is KGHSH and CDR2 is LQKENI. This CDR3 has 14 amino acids. V was shortened by 2 bases and J by 5 bases, with 12 bases between the two germline ends. The CDR3 here is CASSPVERRETQYF. CDR3 DNA sequence: TGTGCCAGCTCACCAGTCGAGAGAAGGGAGACCCAGTACTTC.

The chain is built from TRBV20-1 and TRBJ1-3; D is possibly TRBD1 (6 bases). The germline CDR1 and CDR2 sequences are DFQATT and SNEGSKA (reference sequence). Deletions cut 2 bases from V and 4 bases from J, with 12 bases between. The length of the CDR3 is 14 residues. The CDR3 DNA reads as TGCAGTGCTAGATTCGGGGGGCAAGGAAACACCATATATTTT. It codes for CSARFGGQGNTIYF.

Worth noting for this clonotype: An end of the junction does not agree with germline; a read error may underlie this. The chain combines TRBV7-7 with TRBJ2-5; the D gene is possibly TRBD2 (6 bases). Germline V gene lookup returns CDR1 SSHAT and CDR2 FNYEAQ (reference sequence). This CDR3 region has 17 residues. CDR3 sequence: CASSLRPGRGIQETQYF. Here the CDR3 DNA reads TGTGCTAGCAGCTTAAGACCGGGGCGGGGAATACAAGAGACCCAGTACTTC.

The rearrangement links TRBV7-2 to TRBJ1-2, with D possibly TRBD1 on 6 matching bases. The V gene lost 4 bases and the J gene lost 8 bases, with 17 bases spanning the gap. The germline CDR1 and CDR2 sequences are SGHTA and FQGNSA. This CDR3 spans 14 amino acids. The CDR3 region has the DNA TGTGCCAGCAGCTCCCTGGGGGCGGGTCTCGGCTACACCTTC. Amino acid sequence: CASSSLGAGLGYTF.

This clonotype was detected only a few times. The rearrangement links TRBV4-3 to TRBJ2-3, with a tentative D call TRBD1 (7 bases). There are 16 residues in the CDR3. The V gene's germline CDR1 is LGHNA and CDR2 YSLEER. V shed 4 bases and J shed 3 bases, with 17 bases lying between them. The CDR3 DNA follows: TGCGCCAGCAGCCGAGGGGGGACAGAGGGAACAGATACGCAGTATTTT. Amino acid sequence: CASSRGGTEGTDTQYF.

The V gene is TRBV18, the J gene TRBJ2-7; D is ambiguous. CDR3 length equals 13 residues. Looked up from germline, CDR1 is KGHSH and CDR2 is LQKENI. With 3 bases removed from V and 6 bases from J, the gap between germline ends came to 12 bases. The DNA of the CDR3 is TGTGCCAGCTCACCCTCAGAGGATGGCGAGCAGTACTTC. Translation: CASSPSEDGEQYF.